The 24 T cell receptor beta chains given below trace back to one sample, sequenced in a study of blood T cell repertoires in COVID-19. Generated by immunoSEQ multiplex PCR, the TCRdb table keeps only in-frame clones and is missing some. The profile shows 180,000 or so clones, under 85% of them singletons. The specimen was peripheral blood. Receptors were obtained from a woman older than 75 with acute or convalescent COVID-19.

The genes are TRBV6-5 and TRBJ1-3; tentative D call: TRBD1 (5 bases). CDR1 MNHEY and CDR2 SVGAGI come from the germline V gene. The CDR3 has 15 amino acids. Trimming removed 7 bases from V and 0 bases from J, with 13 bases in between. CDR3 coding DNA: TGTGCCAGCATTCCTCCAGGGAACTCTGGAAACACCATATATTTT. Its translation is CASIPPGNSGNTIYF.

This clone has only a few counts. The CDR3 nucleotides read TGTGCCTGGGCCCCTAGCGGGAGATACGAGCAGTACTTC. The encoded protein is CAWAPSGRYEQYF. J is TRBJ2-7 and V is TRBV30; 10 bases match TRBD2. The germline gives CDR1 GTSNPN, CDR2 SVGIG (reference sequence). V lost 5 bases to trimming and J lost 4 bases; unmatched junction nucleotides: 5. The CDR3 has 13 residues.

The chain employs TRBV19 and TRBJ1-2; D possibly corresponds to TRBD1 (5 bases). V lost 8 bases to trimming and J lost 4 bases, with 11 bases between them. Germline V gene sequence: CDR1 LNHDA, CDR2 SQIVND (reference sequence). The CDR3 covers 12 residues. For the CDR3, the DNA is TGTGCCAGTGCCCGGGGGGGCTATGGCTACACCTTC. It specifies CASARGGYGYTF.

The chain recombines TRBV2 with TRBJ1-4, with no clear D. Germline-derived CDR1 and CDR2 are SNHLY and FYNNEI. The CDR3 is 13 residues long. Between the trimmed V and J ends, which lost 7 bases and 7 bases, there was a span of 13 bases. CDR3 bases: TGTGCCAGCAAGGAGGACTTAAGTGAAAAACTGTTTTTT. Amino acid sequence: CASKEDLSEKLFF.

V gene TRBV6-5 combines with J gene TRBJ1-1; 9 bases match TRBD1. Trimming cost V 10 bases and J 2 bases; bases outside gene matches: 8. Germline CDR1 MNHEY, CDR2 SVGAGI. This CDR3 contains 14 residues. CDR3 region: CATLRDRVNTEAFF. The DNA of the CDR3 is TGTGCCACCCTCCGGGACAGGGTAAACACTGAAGCTTTCTTT.

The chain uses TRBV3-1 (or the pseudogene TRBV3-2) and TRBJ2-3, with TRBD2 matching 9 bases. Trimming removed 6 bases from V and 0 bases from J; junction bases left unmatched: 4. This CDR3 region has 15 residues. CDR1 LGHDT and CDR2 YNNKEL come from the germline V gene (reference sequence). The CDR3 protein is CASRPSGVSTDTQYF. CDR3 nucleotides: TGTGCCAGCAGACCTAGCGGGGTGAGCACAGATACGCAGTATTTT.

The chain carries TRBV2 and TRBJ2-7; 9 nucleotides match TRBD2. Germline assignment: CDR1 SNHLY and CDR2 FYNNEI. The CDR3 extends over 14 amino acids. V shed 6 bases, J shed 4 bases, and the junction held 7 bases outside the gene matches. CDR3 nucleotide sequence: TGTGCCAGCAGAGTAGGCGGGGGGGCTTACGAGCAGTACTTC. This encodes CASRVGGGAYEQYF.

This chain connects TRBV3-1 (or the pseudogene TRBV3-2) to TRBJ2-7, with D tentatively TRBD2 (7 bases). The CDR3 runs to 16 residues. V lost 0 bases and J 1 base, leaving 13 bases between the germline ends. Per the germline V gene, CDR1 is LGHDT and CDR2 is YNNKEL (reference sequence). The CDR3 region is CASSQETKGGSYEQYF. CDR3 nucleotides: TGTGCCAGCAGCCAAGAAACGAAGGGGGGGTCCTACGAGCAGTACTTC.

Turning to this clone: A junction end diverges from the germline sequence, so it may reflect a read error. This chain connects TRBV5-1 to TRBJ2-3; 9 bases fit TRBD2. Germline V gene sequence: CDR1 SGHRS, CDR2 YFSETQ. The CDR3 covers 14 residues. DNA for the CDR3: TGCGCCAGCAGCCCCGGGACTAGCAGAGATACGCAGTATTTT. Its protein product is CASSPGTSRDTQYF.

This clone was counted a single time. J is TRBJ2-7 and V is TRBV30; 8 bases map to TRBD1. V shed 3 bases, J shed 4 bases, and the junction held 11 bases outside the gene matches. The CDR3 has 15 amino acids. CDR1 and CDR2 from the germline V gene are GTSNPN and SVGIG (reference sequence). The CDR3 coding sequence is TGTGCCTGGAGCGGCGGACAGGGCTTACTGTACGAGCAGTACTTC. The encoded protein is CAWSGGQGLLYEQYF.

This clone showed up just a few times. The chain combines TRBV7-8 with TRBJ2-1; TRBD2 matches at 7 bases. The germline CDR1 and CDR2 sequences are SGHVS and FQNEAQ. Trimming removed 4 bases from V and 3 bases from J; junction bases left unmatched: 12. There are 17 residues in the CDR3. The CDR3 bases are TGTGCCAGCAGCTCCTTTGAGGGAGGGTCCTACTACAATGAGCAGTTCTTC. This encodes CASSSFEGGSYYNEQFF.

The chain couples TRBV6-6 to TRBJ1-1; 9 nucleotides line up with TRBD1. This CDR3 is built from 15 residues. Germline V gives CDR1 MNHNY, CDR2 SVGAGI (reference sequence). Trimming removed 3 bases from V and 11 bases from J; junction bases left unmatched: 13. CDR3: CASSYDPDRGSEAFF. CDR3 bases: TGTGCCAGCAGTTATGATCCCGACAGGGGGTCAGAGGCTTTCTTT.

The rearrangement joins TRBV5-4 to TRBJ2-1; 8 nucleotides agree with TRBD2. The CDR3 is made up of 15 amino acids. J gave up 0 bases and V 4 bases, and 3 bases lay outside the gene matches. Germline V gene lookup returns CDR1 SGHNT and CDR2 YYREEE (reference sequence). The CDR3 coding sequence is TGTGCCAGCAGCCCAAGCGGGAGCTCCTACAATGAGCAGTTCTTC. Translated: CASSPSGSSYNEQFF.

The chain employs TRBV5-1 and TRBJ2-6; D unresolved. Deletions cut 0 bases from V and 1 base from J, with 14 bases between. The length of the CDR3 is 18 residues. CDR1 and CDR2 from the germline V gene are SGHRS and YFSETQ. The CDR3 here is CASSLGVSVSSGANVLTF. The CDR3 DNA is TGCGCCAGCAGCTTGGGAGTATCCGTTTCTTCTGGGGCCAACGTCCTGACTTTC.

CDR3 residues: CASSPGTRGDTQYF. CDR3 sequence (DNA): TGCGCCAGCAGCCCCGGGACTCGAGGAGATACGCAGTATTTT. The J gene is TRBJ2-3, the V gene TRBV5-1; D may be TRBD2 (6 bases). The CDR3 runs 14 residues. V was shortened by 4 bases and J by 5 bases, with 14 bases between the two germline ends. CDR1 SGHRS and CDR2 YFSETQ come from the germline V gene.

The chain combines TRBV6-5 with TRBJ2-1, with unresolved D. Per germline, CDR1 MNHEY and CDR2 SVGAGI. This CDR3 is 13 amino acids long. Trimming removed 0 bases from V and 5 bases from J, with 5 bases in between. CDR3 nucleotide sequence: TGTGCCAGCAGTTACTCATTCGACAATGAGCAGTTCTTC. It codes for CASSYSFDNEQFF.

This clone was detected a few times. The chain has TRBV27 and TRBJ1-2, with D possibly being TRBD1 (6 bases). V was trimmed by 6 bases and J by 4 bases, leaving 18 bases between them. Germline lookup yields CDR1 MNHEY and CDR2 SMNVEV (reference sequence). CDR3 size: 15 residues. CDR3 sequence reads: CASSLGGVHGYGYTF. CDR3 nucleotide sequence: TGTGCCAGCAGCCTAGGGGGTGTCCATGGCTATGGCTACACCTTC.

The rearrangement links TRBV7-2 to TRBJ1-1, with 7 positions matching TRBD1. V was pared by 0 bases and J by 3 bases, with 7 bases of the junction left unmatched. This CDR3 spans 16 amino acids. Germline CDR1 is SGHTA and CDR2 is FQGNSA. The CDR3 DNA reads TGTGCCAGCAGCTTAGCGTTTGGGACAGCGGACACTGAAGCTTTCTTT. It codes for CASSLAFGTADTEAFF.

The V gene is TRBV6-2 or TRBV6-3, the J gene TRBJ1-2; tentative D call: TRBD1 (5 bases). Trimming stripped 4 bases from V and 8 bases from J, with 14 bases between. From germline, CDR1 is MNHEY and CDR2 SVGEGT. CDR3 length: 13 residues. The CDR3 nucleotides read TGTGCCAGCAGTTCCGGGGACTTCAAAGGCTACACCTTC. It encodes CASSSGDFKGYTF.

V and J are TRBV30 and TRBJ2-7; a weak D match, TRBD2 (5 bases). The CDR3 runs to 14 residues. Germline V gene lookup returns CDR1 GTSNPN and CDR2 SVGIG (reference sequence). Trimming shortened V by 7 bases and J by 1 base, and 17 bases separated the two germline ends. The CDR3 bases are TGTGCCTCTTTCGCGGGTGCAGGATCCTACGAGCAGTACTTC. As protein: CASFAGAGSYEQYF. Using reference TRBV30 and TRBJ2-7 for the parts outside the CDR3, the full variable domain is SQTIHQWPATLVQPVGSPLSLECTVEGTSNPNLYWYRQAAGRGLQLLFYSVGIGQISSEVPQNLSASRPQDRQFILSSKKLLLSDSGFYLCASFAGAGSYEQYFGPGTRLTVT.

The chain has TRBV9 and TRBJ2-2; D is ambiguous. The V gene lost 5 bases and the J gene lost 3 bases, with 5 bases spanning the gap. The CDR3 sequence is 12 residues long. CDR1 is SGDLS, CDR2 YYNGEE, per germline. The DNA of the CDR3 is TGTGCCAGCAGTACGGACACCGGGGAGCTGTTTTTT. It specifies CASSTDTGELFF. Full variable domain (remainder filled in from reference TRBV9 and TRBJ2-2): DSGVTQTPKHLITATGQRVTLRCSPRSGDLSVYWYQQSLDQGLQFLIQYYNGEERAKGNILERFSAQQFPDLHSELNLSSLELGDSALYFCASSTDTGELFFGEGSRLTVL.

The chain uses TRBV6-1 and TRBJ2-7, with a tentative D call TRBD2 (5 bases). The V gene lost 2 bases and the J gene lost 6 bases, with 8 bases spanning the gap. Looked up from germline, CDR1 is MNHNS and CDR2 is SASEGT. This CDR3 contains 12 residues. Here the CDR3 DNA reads TGTGCCAGCAGTGAATCGGGGAGCGAGCAGTACTTC. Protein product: CASSESGSEQYF.

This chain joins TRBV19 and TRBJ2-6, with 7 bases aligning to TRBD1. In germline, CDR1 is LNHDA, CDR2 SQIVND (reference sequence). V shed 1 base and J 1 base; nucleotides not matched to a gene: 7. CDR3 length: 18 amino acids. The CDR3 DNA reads TGTGCCAGTAGTATAGCTGGACAGGCAGGATCTGGGGCCAACGTCCTGACTTTC. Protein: CASSIAGQAGSGANVLTF.

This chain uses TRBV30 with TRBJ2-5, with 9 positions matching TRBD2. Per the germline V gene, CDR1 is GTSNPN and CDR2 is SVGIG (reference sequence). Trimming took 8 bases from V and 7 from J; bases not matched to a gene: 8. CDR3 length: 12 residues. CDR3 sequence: CAGGLAARTQYF. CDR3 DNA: TGTGCCGGGGGACTAGCTGCCAGGACCCAGTACTTC.